The rows below give T cell receptor beta chains drawn from one sample of a study of blood T cell repertoires in COVID-19. Assay used: immunoSEQ multiplex PCR; TCRdb lists only in-frame clones, some missing. The top ten hold around 3.5% of the sample, which has 55,000 to 65,000 clones, roughly 79% seen once. Sequenced material: peripheral blood. The receptors originated from a man in his fifties or sixties with acute or convalescent COVID-19. Each CDR3 is given with its conserved first and last residue. Fields, in order: D gene, V gene, J gene, clone size, CDR3 protein, CDR3 DNA. The D gene is left open where the match is weak. The size of a clone is reported for some rows only, either as once, few or many, or as a class for expanded clones.

.	TRBV19	TRBJ2-7	few	CASSIAGAGYEQYF	TGTGCCAGTAGTATTGCGGGGGCCGGGTACGAGCAGTACTTC
TRBD2	TRBV5-8	TRBJ2-3	.	CASSGGLAGPTDTQYF	TGTGCCAGCAGCGGGGGACTAGCGGGGCCCACAGATACGCAGTATTTT
.	TRBV7-2	TRBJ1-1	.	CASSWTDFTEAFF	TGTGCCAGCAGCTGGACAGATTTCACTGAAGCTTTCTTT
TRBD2	TRBV28	TRBJ2-2	.	CASSSWTSGGLANTGELFF	TGTGCCAGCAGTTCATGGACTAGCGGGGGACTCGCGAACACCGGGGAGCTGTTTTTT
.	TRBV19	TRBJ1-2	once	CASSTPRSVPSNYGYTF	TGTGCCAGTAGTACCCCCCGGTCCGTGCCTTCTAACTATGGCTACACCTTC
TRBD1	TRBV5-1	TRBJ1-1	.	CASSFRDRGFGTEAFF	TGCGCCAGCAGCTTTAGGGACAGGGGATTCGGGACTGAAGCTTTCTTT
TRBD1	TRBV5-1	TRBJ1-2	few	CASRHGQGGYGYTF	TGCGCCAGCAGACACGGACAGGGGGGCTATGGCTACACCTTC
TRBD2	TRBV7-2	TRBJ2-1	.	CASSTGLAGGNEQFF	TGTGCCAGCAGCACGGGACTAGCGGGGGGTAATGAGCAGTTCTTC
.	TRBV28	TRBJ2-5	once	CASSSNRVGTQETQYF	TGTGCCAGCAGTTCGAACAGGGTTGGCACCCAAGAGACCCAGTACTTC
.	TRBV18	TRBJ2-3	.	CASSDTGSTDTQYF	TGTGCCAGCTCAGATACAGGGAGCACAGATACGCAGTATTTT
TRBD1	TRBV30	TRBJ2-7	.	CAWTTGASYEQYF	TGTGCCTGGACGACAGGGGCCTCCTACGAGCAGTACTTC
.	TRBV6-5	TRBJ2-7	many	CASKSEAGPYEQYF	TGTGCCAGCAAATCTGAGGCGGGGCCCTACGAGCAGTACTTC
TRBD2	TRBV27	TRBJ2-2	few	CASSLGLAGGSFTGELFF	TGTGCCAGCAGTCTCGGACTAGCGGGGGGCTCCTTTACCGGGGAGCTGTTTTTT
.	TRBV27	TRBJ1-1	.	CATHRGTEAFF	TGTGCCACACACCGGGGTACTGAAGCTTTCTTT
TRBD1	TRBV30	TRBJ2-7	once	CAWSESGQGQQYF	TGTGCCTGGAGCGAATCGGGACAGGGCCAGCAGTACTTC
.	TRBV7-2	TRBJ1-2	few	CASSLRGDGYTF	TGTGCCAGCAGCTTACGGGGGGATGGCTACACCTTC
TRBD1	TRBV18	TRBJ2-5	.	CASSPGQGAGETQYF	TGTGCCAGCTCACCTGGACAGGGGGCGGGAGAGACCCAGTACTTC
TRBD1	TRBV28	TRBJ1-4	.	CASQRDSNEKLFF	TGTGCCAGCCAAAGGGACAGTAATGAAAAACTGTTTTTT
.	TRBV30	TRBJ1-1	.	CAWSVWGRNTEAFF	TGTGCCTGGAGTGTCTGGGGCCGGAACACTGAAGCTTTCTTT
TRBD2	TRBV5-1	TRBJ2-1	.	CASSSSGGPENEQFF	TGCGCCAGCAGCTCGAGCGGGGGGCCGGAGAATGAGCAGTTCTTC
TRBD1	TRBV7-8	TRBJ1-2	.	CASSLASGQGRNYGYTF	TGTGCCAGCAGCTTAGCCTCCGGACAGGGAAGGAACTATGGCTACACCTTC
.	TRBV29-1	TRBJ1-1	.	CSVDPRDTEAFF	TGCAGCGTTGACCCTCGGGACACAGAAGCTTTCTTT
.	TRBV6-5	TRBJ1-5	.	CASSSSSFLGQPQHF	TGTGCCAGCAGTTCAAGCTCGTTTCTCGGTCAGCCCCAGCATTTT
.	TRBV30	TRBJ1-6	.	CAWGHAGRNSPLHF	TGTGCCTGGGGCCACGCAGGGCGGAATTCACCCCTCCACTTT
TRBD1	TRBV7-9	TRBJ2-7	.	CASSYDRGATYEQYF	TGTGCCAGCAGCTACGACAGGGGAGCGACCTACGAGCAGTACTTC
TRBD1	TRBV28	TRBJ2-4	.	CASRSGGTNIQYF	TGTGCCAGCAGATCAGGGGGAACAAACATTCAGTACTTC
.	TRBV18	TRBJ2-5	.	CASSPDVIVDLQYF	TGTGCCAGCTCACCGGATGTGATAGTGGACTTGCAGTACTTC
.	TRBV5-6	TRBJ1-4	.	CASSFLSAGNEKLFF	TGTGCCAGCAGCTTTCTATCGGCCGGGAATGAAAAACTGTTTTTT
.	TRBV2	TRBJ2-1	.	CASQSYNEQFF	TGTGCCAGCCAGTCCTACAATGAGCAGTTCTTC
.	TRBV5-1	TRBJ2-5	.	CASSFGETQYF	TGCGCCAGCAGCTTCGGGGAGACCCAGTACTTC
TRBD2	TRBV5-1	TRBJ2-7	.	CASSLMSGGSYEQYF	TGCGCCAGCAGCTTGATGAGCGGGGGCTCATACGAGCAGTACTTC
TRBD1	TRBV6-5	TRBJ2-3	.	CASNRQGARTDTQYF	TGTGCCAGCAACCGACAGGGGGCGCGCACAGATACGCAGTATTTT
.	TRBV18	TRBJ2-2	.	CASSRWAVAGTGELFF	TGTGCCAGCTCACGATGGGCTGTGGCTGGCACCGGGGAGCTGTTTTTT
.	TRBV9	TRBJ2-5	.	CASTRGGLFETQYF	TGTGCCAGCACCCGTGGAGGGTTGTTCGAGACCCAGTACTTC
.	TRBV7-9	TRBJ1-5	.	CASSPGNQPQHF	TGTGCCAGCAGCCCAGGGAATCAGCCCCAGCATTTT
TRBD1	TRBV2	TRBJ1-2	.	CASSLGQGANYGYTF	TGTGCCAGCAGTCTGGGACAGGGAGCTAACTATGGCTACACCTTC
.	TRBV4-2	TRBJ2-3	.	CASSQVGSTDTQYF	TGTGCCAGCAGCCAAGTAGGGAGTACAGATACGCAGTATTTT
.	TRBV20-1	TRBJ2-1	.	CSAYRVSEQFF	TGCAGTGCTTACAGGGTCTCTGAGCAGTTCTTC
.	TRBV5-1	TRBJ2-2	.	CASSIGLSTGELFF	TGCGCCAGCAGCATCGGACTGTCGACCGGGGAGCTGTTTTTT